Shown below are 26 T cell receptor beta chains from a single sample sequenced in a study of beta chain features in type 1 diabetes. Isolated RNA was reverse transcribed in full, so expressed TCRB transcripts were sequenced. Assay used: immunoSEQ multiplex PCR; TCRdb lists only in-frame clones, some missing. This sample has approximately 250,000 clones, with 11% to 15% found just once. The sequencing sample was made of naive CD4+ T cells from blood. The receptors here all came from a woman between 35 and 50 years old in good health.

This clone was observed a handful of times. This chain connects TRBV7-2 to TRBJ1-4; 7 positions agree with TRBD1. CDR1 is SGHTA and CDR2 is FQGNSA in the germline V gene. V trimming: 5 bases; J trimming: 7 bases; junction bases outside the gene matches: 1. This CDR3 spans 12 amino acids. CDR3 region: CASSPGGEKLFF. The CDR3 DNA follows: TGTGCCAGCAGCCCAGGGGGTGAAAAACTGTTTTTT.

The chain employs TRBV5-6 and TRBJ1-5; no clear D gene. From germline, CDR1 is SGHDT and CDR2 YYEEEE. The CDR3 runs 14 residues. The ends were cut back, 4 bases at V and 6 bases at J, with 14 bases in the middle. This chain's CDR3 is CASSAWRASQPQHF. In DNA, the CDR3 is TGTGCCAGCAGCGCATGGCGGGCAAGTCAGCCCCAGCATTTT.

This clone came up a few times. The chain carries TRBV7-9 and TRBJ1-3; possibly TRBD1 for D (5 bases). Trimming removed 7 bases at V and 1 base at J, with 17 bases between. The CDR3 is made up of 16 amino acids. Germline V lookup: CDR1 SEHNR, CDR2 FQNEAQ (reference sequence). The CDR3 region is CASTVNPGLSGNTIYF. The CDR3 bases are TGTGCCAGCACTGTAAACCCGGGACTTTCTGGAAACACCATATATTTT.

The chain recombines TRBV2 with TRBJ1-4; D not resolved. The CDR3 spans 12 residues. Trimming stripped 3 bases from V and 8 bases from J, with 7 bases between. Germline-derived CDR1 and CDR2 are SNHLY and FYNNEI. The CDR3 region has the DNA TGTGCCAGCAGTGATCTTATGGAAAAACTGTTTTTT. Protein product: CASSDLMEKLFF.

The gene calls are TRBV7-6 and TRBJ1-1; maybe TRBD1 (5 bases). Trimming cost V 0 bases and J 3 bases, with 17 bases left between them. Germline V gene sequence: CDR1 SGHVS, CDR2 FNYEAQ. The CDR3 length is 17 residues. CDR3 protein: CASSLAGWGVFDTEAFF. Written as DNA, the CDR3 is TGTGCCAGCAGCTTAGCGGGATGGGGGGTCTTCGACACTGAAGCTTTCTTT.

The chain links TRBV18 to TRBJ2-7; TRBD1 aligns across 8 bases. V lost 5 bases to trimming and J lost 5 bases; unmatched junction nucleotides: 5. CDR1 and CDR2 (germline): KGHSH, LQKENI. This CDR3 comprises 13 residues. CDR3 amino acids: CASSYGQGDEQYF. The CDR3 DNA reads TGTGCCAGCTCATACGGACAGGGAGACGAGCAGTACTTC.

The chain joins TRBV7-2 to TRBJ2-5; weak D call: TRBD1 (5 bases). The DNA end is a closer match to TRBJ2-7, so the J assignment may be wrong. CDR1 SGHTA and CDR2 FQGNSA come from the germline V gene. The CDR3 spans 14 residues. The CDR3: CASSLGGQGYEQYF. CDR3 bases: TGTGCCAGCAGCTTAGGGGGCCAAGGGTACGAGCAGTACTTC.

This clone occurred a few times. The chain employs TRBV9 and TRBJ1-2, with D unclear. The germline V gene encodes CDR1 SGDLS and CDR2 YYNGEE. The CDR3 runs 15 residues. Trimming stripped 0 bases from V and 2 bases from J, with 11 bases between. CDR3 in amino acids: CASSVATGRNYGYTF. The CDR3, as DNA: TGTGCCAGCAGCGTAGCTACCGGCAGGAACTATGGCTACACCTTC.

Only a few counts were recorded for this clone. The V call is TRBV27, the J call TRBJ2-1, with a weak D call TRBD1 (6 bases). The CDR3 consists of 15 residues. V was shortened by 3 bases and J by 0 bases, with 9 bases between the two germline ends. CDR1 is MNHEY and CDR2 is SMNVEV in the germline V gene (reference sequence). CDR3 region: CASSLTGRSYNEQFF. CDR3 nucleotide sequence: TGTGCCAGCAGTTTGACAGGACGCTCCTACAATGAGCAGTTCTTC.

This clone came up a few times. The chain couples TRBV7-2 to TRBJ1-3; no reliable D call. CDR3 length: 15 residues. V shed 5 bases and J shed 1 base, with 12 bases lying between them. Germline lookup yields CDR1 SGHTA and CDR2 FQGNSA. The CDR3 sequence is CASSTRRFSGNTIYF. The CDR3 DNA is TGTGCCAGCAGCACCCGGAGGTTTTCTGGAAACACCATATATTTT.

This clone has only a few counts. V gene TRBV25-1 combines with J gene TRBJ1-5, with D tentatively TRBD1 (5 bases). CDR3 length: 12 amino acids. V gave up 5 bases and J gave up 5 bases, with 7 bases separating them. CDR1 and CDR2 (germline): MGHDK, SYGVNS. This CDR3 is CASSTGYQPQHF. CDR3 nucleotide sequence: TGTGCCAGCAGTACAGGCTATCAGCCCCAGCATTTT.

In this sample, this clone turned up a few times. This rearrangement joins TRBV14 to TRBJ2-3; 8 positions match TRBD1. V lost 3 bases to trimming and J lost 1 base; unmatched junction nucleotides: 3. CDR1 is SGHDN and CDR2 is FVKESK in the germline V gene. This CDR3 is built from 15 residues. For the CDR3, the DNA is TGTGCCAGCAGCCAGGTGACAGGGGGCACAGATACGCAGTATTTT. This sequence encodes CASSQVTGGTDTQYF.

The rearrangement joins TRBV2 to TRBJ2-3; perhaps TRBD1 as D (5 bases). The CDR3 length is 16 residues. The germline gives CDR1 SNHLY, CDR2 FYNNEI. The V end lost 3 bases, the J end lost 6 bases, and 19 bases lay between the germline ends. The CDR3 spells CASSDGRVVLVDTQYF. The DNA of the CDR3 is TGTGCCAGCAGTGATGGCAGGGTGGTTCTGGTGGATACGCAGTATTTT.

The table lists this clone with a few counts. J is TRBJ1-2 and V is TRBV29-1; D possibly corresponds to TRBD1 (6 bases). The CDR3 sequence is 13 residues long. V was cut by 6 bases and J by 7 bases, with 18 bases left in between. Germline-derived CDR1 and CDR2 are SQVTM and ANQGSEA. This chain's CDR3 is CSVRKTWTVGYTF. Written as DNA, the CDR3 is TGCAGCGTACGGAAAACTTGGACAGTTGGCTACACCTTC.

This rearrangement joins TRBV6-5 to TRBJ1-5; weak D call: TRBD1 (6 bases). V gave up 0 bases and J gave up 6 bases, with 12 bases separating them. CDR3 length: 15 residues. The V gene's germline CDR1 is MNHEY and CDR2 SVGAGI. The CDR3 DNA reads TGTGCCAGCAGTTACTCTGGGGGACATCCTCAGCCCCAGCATTTT. This sequence encodes CASSYSGGHPQPQHF.

This clone has more than one count but fewer than ten. The chain combines TRBV6-6 with TRBJ1-5; D unresolved. V gave up 0 bases and J gave up 0 bases, with 6 bases separating them. Germline values: CDR1 MNHNY, CDR2 SVGAGI (reference sequence). CDR3 size: 15 residues. CDR3 sequence: CASSYSRFSNQPQHF. In DNA, the CDR3 is TGTGCCAGCAGTTACTCGAGATTTAGCAATCAGCCCCAGCATTTT.

In this sample, this clone turned up a few times. The chain combines TRBV5-1 with TRBJ1-6, with 7 bases that match TRBD1. Trimming at V came to 0 bases and at J to 10 bases, leaving 10 bases not matched to a gene. The CDR3 length is 16 residues. Germline assignment: CDR1 SGHRS and CDR2 YFSETQ. This CDR3 reads CASSLDRQGLESPLHF. CDR3 DNA sequence: TGCGCCAGCAGCTTGGACCGACAGGGTTTAGAGTCACCCCTCCACTTT.

This clone was detected only a few times. The chain recombines TRBV7-2 with TRBJ2-2; TRBD1 is a possible D gene (6 bases). Trimming left V 6 bases short and J 4 bases short, with 9 bases between. CDR1 is SGHTA, CDR2 FQGNSA, per germline. The CDR3 is made up of 13 amino acids. The CDR3 loop is CASSYRVTGELFF. DNA for the CDR3: TGTGCCAGCAGTTACAGGGTCACCGGGGAGCTGTTTTTT.

This clone has more than one count but fewer than ten. As DNA, the CDR3 is TGTGCCAGCAGCGGCCCTAGCGGGGGAGCCACAGATACGCAGTATTTT. The encoded protein is CASSGPSGGATDTQYF. The rearrangement links TRBV9 to TRBJ2-3, with 10 bases fitting TRBD2. CDR3 length: 16 amino acids. The V gene end was trimmed by 3 bases and the J gene end by 2 bases; junction bases not matched to a gene: 6. From germline, CDR1 is SGDLS and CDR2 YYNGEE.

This clone was picked up a small number of times. The CDR3, as DNA: TGTGCCAGCAGTTACGGGGGGGAGCAGTTCTTC. Encoded protein: CASSYGGEQFF. The gene calls are TRBV6-5 and TRBJ2-1, with a weak D call TRBD2 (6 bases). Germline V gene lookup returns CDR1 MNHEY and CDR2 SVGAGI. V was cut by 2 bases and J by 10 bases, with 6 bases left in between. The CDR3 totals 11 residues.

The chain carries TRBV27 and TRBJ1-1; 7 nucleotides agree with TRBD1. Germline V gene sequence: CDR1 MNHEY, CDR2 SMNVEV (reference sequence). Trimming removed 10 bases from V and 5 bases from J; junction bases left unmatched: 16. This CDR3 is built from 15 residues. The CDR3 here is CATSNEGALRTEAFF. CDR3 nucleotides: TGTGCCACTTCGAACGAGGGGGCTCTACGGACTGAAGCTTTCTTT.

This clone has only a few counts. The V call is TRBV5-1, the J call TRBJ1-2, with 9 bases identical to TRBD1. This CDR3 is built from 16 residues. Germline V gene sequence: CDR1 SGHRS, CDR2 YFSETQ. V lost 2 bases, J lost 7 bases, and 12 bases stayed unmatched. The CDR3 here is CASSLTTGTGSFGYTF. The CDR3 DNA reads TGCGCCAGCAGCTTAACCACCGGGACAGGGTCGTTTGGCTACACCTTC.

The CDR3 DNA reads TGTGCCAGTAGTTCCCAGACAGGTCAATCTCATGGCTACACCTTC. This sequence encodes CASSSQTGQSHGYTF. The chain carries TRBV19 and TRBJ1-2; a possible D gene is TRBD1 (6 bases). The V end lost 5 bases, the J end lost 6 bases, and 19 bases lay between the germline ends. This CDR3 contains 15 residues. CDR1 and CDR2 (germline): LNHDA, SQIVND (reference sequence).

In its sample, this clone was seen once. This chain connects TRBV25-1 to TRBJ1-2; 8 nucleotides align to TRBD1. Unmatched junction bases numbered 6, after V lost 5 bases and J lost 4 bases. Looked up from germline, CDR1 is MGHDK and CDR2 is SYGVNS. The CDR3 runs 14 residues. CDR3 in DNA: TGTGCCAGCAGTACAGGGGGTCCAACCTATGGCTACACCTTC. Protein sequence: CASSTGGPTYGYTF.

This clone has a handful of counts. The chain carries TRBV2 and TRBJ2-5; D is perhaps TRBD1 (6 bases). The CDR3 consists of 15 residues. Germline V lookup: CDR1 SNHLY, CDR2 FYNNEI. V was trimmed by 2 bases and J by 4 bases, leaving 14 bases between them. The CDR3 region has the DNA TGTGCCAGCAGTGAATGGTTTCGAGGGGGAGAGACCCAGTACTTC. Protein: CASSEWFRGGETQYF.

V usage is TRBV27 and J usage is TRBJ1-2; D unresolved. This CDR3 contains 12 residues. Trimming took off 7 bases at V and 4 bases at J, with 10 bases between the two ends. Germline V gene sequence: CDR1 MNHEY, CDR2 SMNVEV (reference sequence). The CDR3 DNA follows: TGTGCCAGCATGAGTCCAAGCTATGGCTACACCTTC. Its translation is CASMSPSYGYTF.